One TCR beta chain is described in this entry. No antigen is known for it. The CDR3 sequence is 16 residues long. The V and J ends lost 3 bases and 5 bases respectively, with 17 bases between them. Germline-derived CDR1 and CDR2 are PRHDT and FYEKMQ (reference sequence). Naivety among CD8 cells was defined by CD45RO negativity and positive CCR7 selection, thereby excluding terminally differentiated effector memory CD45RA+ cells. In the original analysis: From ImmunoSEQ came sequences covering only the junction and carrying no quality scores, so filtering differed. Clones were read by immunoSEQ multiplex PCR, and TCRdb kept only the in-frame ones, dropping some. V, J and clone size are taken as reported in that table, and D and trimming were inferred from the DNA itself. Of almost 700,000 clones listed, 92% are singletons. The data belong to a study of shared clonotypes between healthy human individuals.

Study-wide results and limits: All-four-donor shared clonotypes had higher generation probabilities than non-shared clonotypes did. For sorted subsets, rarefaction showed incomplete sequencing despite large depth. Clonotype sharing among donors, it was expected, would be affected by sequencing depth.

The TCR sequence derives from a man aged 30 to 45 in good health. Sequences were obtained from naive CD8+ T cells sorted from blood. V usage is TRBV13 and J usage is TRBJ2-1; D is uncertain. The CDR3 DNA is TGTGCCAGCAGCTTTTCACCGGCGAACGTGAACAATGAGCAGTTCTTC. Translated: CASSFSPANVNNEQFF.